The clone carrying this T cell receptor (beta chain) has only a few counts. The sample comes from a study of T-cell reconstitution after alpha-beta-depleted transplantation in children. A TCRbeta library incorporating unique molecular identifiers was prepared. MiXCR, run by TCRdb on the PCR reads, gives a single entry per CDR3 protein. The data contain approximately 1,000,000 distinct CDR3 sequences, about 30% of them singletons. V shed 1 base, J shed 5 bases, and the junction held 5 bases outside the gene matches. This CDR3 has 15 amino acids. Germline V gene lookup returns CDR1 LGHNA and CDR2 YNFKEQ.

This material consisted of PBMCs, mostly from graft donor cells, taken 360 days after TCRalphabeta/CD19-depleted stem cell transplant. This receptor was identified in a boy less than two years old who had a stem cell transplant for SCID, so the T cells may come from the graft donor. The chain recombines TRBV4-2 with TRBJ1-5, with 7 nucleotides matching TRBD1. In DNA, the CDR3 is TGTGCCAGCAGCCAAGCCTGGCAGGGGGATCAGCCCCAGCATTTT. It codes for CASSQAWQGDQPQHF.